This T cell receptor beta chain was captured in a study of T-cell memory formation after mild COVID-19. Whole-study results and caveats: Pre-infection memory already had some responding clones, implying cross-reactive memory joined.

The V end was cut by 3 bases, the J end by 4 bases, with 14 bases between. CDR1 is MGHRA, CDR2 YSYEKL, per germline. The CDR3 runs 15 residues. Notes on this clonotype: As yet, its antigen is unknown.

TCR alpha and TCR beta cDNA libraries carrying sample barcodes and UMIs came from 5'RACE with constant-segment primers. TCRdb passed the 5' RACE reads through MiXCR, listing each CDR3 protein once. The sample records some 4,000 distinct CDR3 sequences, approximately 16% being singletons. The J gene is TRBJ2-3, the V gene TRBV4-1; D is undetermined. Specimen: PBMCs or a T cell subset sorted from them (not recorded which). The receptor comes from an adult who had mild COVID-19 (a few samples of this study predate the infection). Cell type and time point are not known. CDR3 loop: CASSQAPLPADTQYF. The CDR3 DNA is TGCGCCAGCAGCCAGGCTCCCCTCCCGGCAGATACGCAGTATTTT.